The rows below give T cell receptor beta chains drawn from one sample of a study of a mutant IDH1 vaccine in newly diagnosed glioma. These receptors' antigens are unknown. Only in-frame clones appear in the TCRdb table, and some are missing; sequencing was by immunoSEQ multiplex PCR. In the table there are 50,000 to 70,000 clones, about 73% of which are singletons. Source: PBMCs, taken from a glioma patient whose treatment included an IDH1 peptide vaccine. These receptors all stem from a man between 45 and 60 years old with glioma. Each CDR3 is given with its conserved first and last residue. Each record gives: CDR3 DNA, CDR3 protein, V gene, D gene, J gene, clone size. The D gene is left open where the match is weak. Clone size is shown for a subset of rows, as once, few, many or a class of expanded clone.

CDR3nt: TGTGCCAGCTCACCACGCGGCGGGGGAGACTACGAGCAGTACTTC
CDR3aa: CASSPRGGGDYEQYF
v_gene: TRBV18
d_gene: TRBD2
j_gene: TRBJ2-7
abundance: NA

CDR3nt: TGCGCCAGCAGCCTGGCACTGGCGGGGGACTATGGCTACACCTTC
CDR3aa: CASSLALAGDYGYTF
v_gene: TRBV5-1
d_gene: NA
j_gene: TRBJ1-2
abundance: few

CDR3nt: TGTGCCAGCAGTGAAACTTCAGCCGCAGGGGAGACCCAGTACTTC
CDR3aa: CASSETSAAGETQYF
v_gene: TRBV25-1
d_gene: NA
j_gene: TRBJ2-5
abundance: once

CDR3nt: TGTGCCATCAGACAGGGGGCCTACGAGCAGTACTTC
CDR3aa: CAIRQGAYEQYF
v_gene: TRBV10-3
d_gene: TRBD1
j_gene: TRBJ2-7
abundance: NA

CDR3nt: TGCGCCAGCAGCGGGACAGGGTATAGGGGATACAATGAGCAGTTCTTC
CDR3aa: CASSGTGYRGYNEQFF
v_gene: TRBV5-1
d_gene: TRBD1
j_gene: TRBJ2-1
abundance: NA

CDR3nt: TGTGCCAGCAGCCCCGAGGACAGGGTGGAGCAGTACTTC
CDR3aa: CASSPEDRVEQYF
v_gene: TRBV7-9
d_gene: TRBD1
j_gene: TRBJ2-7
abundance: NA

CDR3nt: TGTGCCAGCAGCTTAGACGGACAAGGGGGGCAGCCCCAGCATTTT
CDR3aa: CASSLDGQGGQPQHF
v_gene: TRBV7-9
d_gene: NA
j_gene: TRBJ1-5
abundance: NA

CDR3nt: TGTGCCAGCAGCTTGCGACGACAGGGGGGAGAGACCCAGTACTTC
CDR3aa: CASSLRRQGGETQYF
v_gene: TRBV5-4
d_gene: TRBD1
j_gene: TRBJ2-5
abundance: NA

CDR3nt: TGTGCCAGCAGCCCGGTGTCAACGGGGCTCTTGGAGCAGTACTTC
CDR3aa: CASSPVSTGLLEQYF
v_gene: TRBV7-8
d_gene: NA
j_gene: TRBJ2-7
abundance: NA

CDR3nt: TGTGCCAGCAGCTACGGACAGGGCCTCACCTACGAGCAGTACTTC
CDR3aa: CASSYGQGLTYEQYF
v_gene: TRBV5-4
d_gene: TRBD1
j_gene: TRBJ2-7
abundance: few

CDR3nt: TGTGCCAGCAGCTTAGAGCGGGGGGGCCATTGGGAGCAGTTCTTC
CDR3aa: CASSLERGGHWEQFF
v_gene: TRBV7-9
d_gene: TRBD2
j_gene: TRBJ2-1
abundance: NA